The clone carrying this T cell receptor (beta chain) was counted only a few times. Method: immunoSEQ multiplex PCR; TCRdb's copy keeps in-frame clones and lacks some. Of tens of thousands of clones listed, around 84% are singletons. These data are taken from a study of Tregs in tolerant kidney transplant recipients. Germline V gene sequence: CDR1 GTSNPN, CDR2 SVGIG (reference sequence). CDR3 size: 15 residues. The junction had 10 bases not matched to a gene; V was cut back by 2 bases and J by 11 bases. This chain uses TRBV30 with TRBJ1-6; 9 positions agree with TRBD1. Source material: CD4+ T cells from blood. The sequence derives from a human donor in good health. CDR3 nucleotides: TGTGCCTGGAGTTTTACCGGGACAGGGTTGCCACCCCTCCACTTT. Translation gives CAWSFTGTGLPPLHF.